What follows are 28 T cell receptor beta chains derived from one specimen sequenced in a study of human T cells and chemical hapten exposure. As for time point: healthy volunteer bleed at 6 weeks. Extraction of total RNA was performed on unfractionated whole blood. TCRdb reprocessed the RACE reads with MiXCR, giving one entry per CDR3 protein. Here the sample spans more than 35,000 distinct CDR3 sequences, around 4% being singletons. Sequenced sample: whole blood. All receptors come from a human donor in good health. Some clones in this sample may be carry-over from other donors' samples.

This clonotype was recorded a few times. The chain uses TRBV6-2 or TRBV6-3 and TRBJ2-5; 10 nucleotides agree with TRBD1. The CDR3 is 17 amino acids. Trimming cost V 2 bases and J 4 bases; bases outside gene matches: 10. The germline CDR1 and CDR2 sequences are MNHEY and SVGEGT. CDR3 protein: CASSYLSGQGYTETQYF. The CDR3 nucleotides read TGTGCCAGCAGTTACCTCTCGGGACAGGGGTATACAGAGACCCAGTACTTC.

This clonotype was detected many times. This chain connects TRBV6-4 to TRBJ2-1; no clear D gene. Germline CDR1 reads MRHNA; CDR2 reads SNTAGT. Between the trimmed V and J ends, which lost 0 bases and 0 bases, there was a span of 9 bases. This CDR3 comprises 16 residues. The CDR3 DNA reads as TGTGCCAGCAGTGACTCGATACAGAGCTCCTACAATGAGCAGTTCTTC. Its translation: CASSDSIQSSYNEQFF.

In this sample, this clonotype turned up many times. The gene calls are TRBV6-5 and TRBJ1-2, with 8 bases identical to TRBD1. The CDR3 has 13 residues. V was pared by 9 bases and J by 5 bases, with 8 bases of the junction left unmatched. Germline CDR1 reads MNHEY; CDR2 reads SVGAGI. CDR3 sequence: CASTRQGNYGYTF. CDR3 sequence (DNA): TGTGCCAGTACCCGACAGGGGAATTATGGCTACACCTTC.

This clonotype showed up just a few times. CDR3: CSVDYPIAGDGDTQYF. The DNA of the CDR3 is TGCAGCGTTGACTACCCTATAGCGGGAGACGGAGATACGCAGTATTTT. The chain is built from TRBV29-1 and TRBJ2-3; 9 nucleotides line up with TRBD2. Unmatched junction bases numbered 12, after V lost 3 bases and J lost 5 bases. From germline, CDR1 is SQVTM and CDR2 ANQGSEA. The CDR3 runs to 16 residues.

In this sample, this clonotype turned up many times. This chain uses TRBV11-2 with TRBJ2-1; D is uncertain. The CDR3 spans 13 residues. The V gene lost 0 bases and the J gene lost 7 bases, with 7 bases spanning the gap. The germline gives CDR1 SGHAT, CDR2 FQNNGV. CDR3 sequence reads: CASSLDTANEQFF. CDR3 DNA: TGTGCCAGCAGCTTAGATACGGCTAATGAGCAGTTCTTC.

Ten or more counts support this clonotype. The chain is built from TRBV9 and TRBJ2-7; TRBD1 matches at 8 bases. Germline CDR1 SGDLS, CDR2 YYNGEE. V dropped 0 bases and J dropped 5; count of bases not matched to a gene: 7. This CDR3 is built from 15 residues. The CDR3 bases are TGTGCCAGCAGCGTAGGGTCAGGGGGCTTTGACGAGCAGTACTTC. Protein sequence: CASSVGSGGFDEQYF. Full variable domain (remainder filled in from reference TRBV9 and TRBJ2-7): DSGVTQTPKHLITATGQRVTLRCSPRSGDLSVYWYQQSLDQGLQFLIQYYNGEERAKGNILERFSAQQFPDLHSELNLSSLELGDSALYFCASSVGSGGFDEQYFGPGTRLTVT.

V and J are TRBV6-5 and TRBJ2-5; perhaps TRBD2 as D (5 bases). Germline CDR1 is MNHEY and CDR2 is SVGAGI. This CDR3 is built from 15 residues. Trimming took off 5 bases at V and 2 bases at J, with 15 bases between the two ends. CDR3 amino acids: CASSGGGGPQETQYF. The CDR3 coding sequence is TGTGCCAGCAGTGGAGGAGGCGGGCCGCAAGAGACCCAGTACTTC.

This clonotype was seen more than once but under ten times. The genes are TRBV2 and TRBJ1-5, with 7 positions matching TRBD1. V was clipped by 6 bases and J by 0 bases; unmatched bases: 17. The CDR3 totals 19 residues. Germline-derived CDR1 and CDR2 are SNHLY and FYNNEI. The CDR3 here is CASSLRTGGLPDSNQPQHF. Here the CDR3 DNA reads TGTGCCAGCAGCCTTCGGACAGGTGGGCTCCCGGATAGCAATCAGCCCCAGCATTTT.

This clonotype was seen many times. J is TRBJ2-7 and V is TRBV6-6; D gene uncertain. Germline V gene sequence: CDR1 MNHNY, CDR2 SVGAGI (reference sequence). V gave up 6 bases and J gave up 0 bases, with 9 bases separating them. The CDR3 is made up of 13 amino acids. Here the CDR3 DNA reads TGTGCCAGCAGCCCCGGGTACTCCTACGAGCAGTACTTC. This translates into CASSPGYSYEQYF.

This clonotype was counted ten times or more. The rearrangement joins TRBV5-1 to TRBJ2-3; D is uncertain. The CDR3 has 14 amino acids. V shed 1 base and J shed 1 base, with 7 bases lying between them. Germline CDR1 reads SGHRS; CDR2 reads YFSETQ. Here the CDR3 DNA reads TGCGCCAGCAGCTTGACGGGCCGCACAGATACGCAGTATTTT. Encoded protein: CASSLTGRTDTQYF. The whole variable domain, remainder taken from reference TRBV5-1 and TRBJ2-3, is KAGVTQTPRYLIKTRGQQVTLSCSPISGHRSVSWYQQTPGQGLQFLFEYFSETQRNKGNFPGRFSGRQFSNSRSEMNVSTLELGDSALYLCASSLTGRTDTQYFGPGTRLTVL.

This clonotype showed up just a few times. J is TRBJ1-2 and V is TRBV19; D remains ambiguous. Trimming stripped 6 bases from V and 2 bases from J, with 13 bases between. This CDR3 spans 14 amino acids. Germline-derived CDR1 and CDR2 are LNHDA and SQIVND (reference sequence). The CDR3 loop reads CASRGIDVNYGYTF. The CDR3 nucleotides are TGTGCCAGTAGGGGGATCGACGTGAACTATGGCTACACCTTC. Complete variable domain (other parts from reference TRBV19 and TRBJ1-2): DGGITQSPKYLFRKEGQNVTLSCEQNLNHDAMYWYRQDPGQGLRLIYYSQIVNDFQKGDIAEGYSVSREKKESFPLTVTSAQKNPTAFYLCASRGIDVNYGYTFGSGTRLTVV.

The chain links TRBV9 to TRBJ2-4, with TRBD1 matching 9 bases. Germline loops: CDR1 SGDLS, CDR2 YYNGEE. This CDR3 is 16 amino acids long. After removal of 3 bases from V and 1 base from J, the junction contained 5 bases not matched to a gene. The CDR3 region is CASSAGTGWAKNIQYF. The CDR3 bases are TGTGCCAGCAGCGCCGGGACAGGGTGGGCCAAAAACATTCAGTACTTC.

The table lists this clonotype with many counts. The chain recombines TRBV27 with TRBJ2-7; TRBD2 aligns across 7 bases. V dropped 5 bases and J dropped 4; count of bases not matched to a gene: 14. CDR1 MNHEY and CDR2 SMNVEV come from the germline V gene (reference sequence). The CDR3 extends over 16 amino acids. This CDR3 reads CASSEVLREGKYEQYF. CDR3 nucleotide sequence: TGTGCCAGCAGTGAGGTCCTCAGGGAGGGAAAGTACGAGCAGTACTTC.

This clonotype was found many times. This chain joins TRBV7-3 and TRBJ2-1; 8 bases map to TRBD2. This CDR3 comprises 15 residues. Germline V gene data show CDR1 as SGHTA and CDR2 as FQGTGA. Germline trimming cut 5 bases from V and 6 bases from J; bases unmatched to any gene: 9. CDR3 nucleotide sequence: TGTGCCAGCAGCCCAAGGAGCGGGAGTATCAATGAGCAGTTCTTC. It specifies CASSPRSGSINEQFF.

This clonotype occurred many times. The chain is built from TRBV9 and TRBJ2-2, with D hard to call. Trimming left V 6 bases short and J 6 bases short, with 6 bases between. Germline CDR1 reads SGDLS; CDR2 reads YYNGEE. CDR3 size: 11 residues. The CDR3 nucleotides read TGTGCCAGCACCCAGTCCGGGGAGCTGTTTTTT. This gives the protein CASTQSGELFF.

This clonotype was seen many times. At one boundary the junction diverges from the germline segment, which might be a read error. This chain links TRBV4-1 with TRBJ2-3; possible D gene TRBD2, 5 bases. CDR3 size: 15 residues. Germline assignment: CDR1 MGHRA and CDR2 YSYEKL. As DNA, the CDR3 is TGCGCCAGCACCCAACGAGGGTCGGGCACAGATACGCAGTATTTT. Amino acid sequence: CASTQRGSGTDTQYF.

In its sample, this clonotype was seen many times. The chain couples TRBV5-6 to TRBJ2-3; the D is unclear. Trimming took 0 bases from V and 8 from J, leaving 13 bases between them. This CDR3 has 14 amino acids. Per germline, CDR1 SGHDT and CDR2 YYEEEE. CDR3 coding DNA: TGTGCCAGCAGCTTGGGATCCGGACGTTTTACGCAGTATTTT. Protein product: CASSLGSGRFTQYF.

This clonotype was seen at least ten times. The J gene is TRBJ1-3, the V gene TRBV7-6; D is unresolved. Germline V gene data show CDR1 as SGHVS and CDR2 as FNYEAQ. The CDR3 spans 15 residues. Trimming took off 0 bases at V and 2 bases at J, with 8 bases between the two ends. CDR3 nucleotide sequence: TGTGCCAGCAGCTTAGCCCCCTCGACTGGAAACACCATATATTTT. Amino acid sequence: CASSLAPSTGNTIYF.

This clonotype showed up many times. V usage is TRBV29-1 and J usage is TRBJ2-2, with D uncertain. Germline lookup yields CDR1 SQVTM and CDR2 ANQGSEA. V lost 5 bases to trimming and J lost 0 bases, with 4 bases between them. The CDR3 is made up of 12 amino acids. DNA for the CDR3: TGCAGCGTTTATGCGAACACCGGGGAGCTGTTTTTT. As protein: CSVYANTGELFF.

This clonotype has ten or more counts. The V gene is TRBV7-9, the J gene TRBJ2-1, with D perhaps matching TRBD2 (6 bases). CDR1 and CDR2 (germline): SEHNR, FQNEAQ (reference sequence). This CDR3 contains 14 residues. V was trimmed by 9 bases and J by 4 bases, leaving 16 bases between them. CDR3 sequence (DNA): TGTGCCAGTACCGGGACTTATTTTTACAATGAGCAGTTCTTC. It encodes CASTGTYFYNEQFF. The full variable domain, its missing parts supplied by reference TRBV7-9 and TRBJ2-1, is DTGVSQNPRHKITKRGQNVTFRCDPISEHNRLYWYRQTLGQGPEFLTYFQNEAQLEKSRLLSDRFSAERPKGSFSTLEIQRTEQGDSAMYLCASTGTYFYNEQFFGPGTRLTVL.

In its sample, this clonotype was seen many times. The chain has TRBV3-1 and TRBJ2-7; 8 bases agree with TRBD2. The V gene's germline CDR1 is LGHDT and CDR2 YNNKEL (reference sequence). Trimming at V came to 2 bases and at J to 4 bases, leaving 4 bases not matched to a gene. The CDR3 contains 14 residues. The CDR3 is CASSQTSGTYEQYF. CDR3 DNA sequence: TGTGCCAGCAGCCAAACTAGCGGAACGTACGAGCAGTACTTC.

This clonotype was observed many times. The CDR3 spells CASSLGDRVRTEAFF. The CDR3 nucleotides are TGTGCCAGCAGTTTGGGAGACAGGGTAAGGACGGAAGCTTTCTTT. The chain couples TRBV27 to TRBJ1-1; 7 positions agree with TRBD1. Germline V gene sequence: CDR1 MNHEY, CDR2 SMNVEV (reference sequence). This CDR3 has 15 amino acids. Trimming took 3 bases from V and 8 from J; bases not matched to a gene: 12.

The chain has TRBV20-1 and TRBJ2-2; TRBD2 might be the D (6 bases). CDR1 is DFQATT and CDR2 is SNEGSKA in the germline V gene (reference sequence). V dropped 0 bases and J dropped 5 bases, with 13 bases sitting between them. The CDR3 consists of 15 residues. The CDR3 here is CSARDIGGWTGELFF. CDR3 nucleotides: TGCAGTGCTAGAGATATCGGGGGATGGACCGGGGAGCTGTTTTTT.

The chain recombines TRBV5-1 with TRBJ2-5; D call uncertain. Germline V gene data show CDR1 as SGHRS and CDR2 as YFSETQ. The CDR3 is 14 amino acids. The V gene lost 4 bases and the J gene lost 1 base, with 11 bases spanning the gap. The CDR3 DNA sequence: TGCGCCAGCAGCCTCGACCACCGCCAAGAGACCCAGTACTTC. This translates into CASSLDHRQETQYF.

This clonotype has at least ten counts. The chain combines TRBV6-5 with TRBJ2-1; D ambiguous. V was cut by 5 bases and J by 4 bases, with 3 bases left in between. Looked up from germline, CDR1 is MNHEY and CDR2 is SVGAGI. The CDR3 runs to 11 residues. CDR3 DNA sequence: TGTGCCAGCAGTGCTTACAATGAGCAGTTCTTC. Amino acid sequence: CASSAYNEQFF.

This clonotype came up many times. The CDR3 DNA reads as TGTGCCAGCAGCCCCAACGGGAGGGCCGAAGGACGTCCCGGGGAGCTGTTTTTT. It translates to CASSPNGRAEGRPGELFF. The rearrangement joins TRBV6-9 to TRBJ2-2; 8 positions match TRBD2. The V segment lost 6 bases and the J segment 6 bases; nucleotides outside the gene matches: 18. The CDR3 consists of 18 residues. CDR1 MNHGY and CDR2 SVAAGI come from the germline V gene.

This chain links TRBV29-1 with TRBJ2-1; 7 nucleotides agree with TRBD1. Per the germline V gene, CDR1 is SQVTM and CDR2 is ANQGSEA. V lost 6 bases and J lost 6; bases outside the gene matches: 5. The CDR3 contains 12 residues. CDR3 in DNA: TGCAGCGTCTTGGGACAGAGCAATGAGCAGTTCTTC. Translated: CSVLGQSNEQFF.

The V gene is TRBV30, the J gene TRBJ1-1; D perhaps matches TRBD1 (5 bases). The CDR3 extends over 16 amino acids. Germline V lookup: CDR1 GTSNPN, CDR2 SVGIG (reference sequence). The germline V and J ends were trimmed by 2 bases and 3 bases, with 19 bases remaining between them. CDR3 sequence (DNA): TGTGCCTGGAGTCCCCGGGGGTTGTTTTGTTACACTGAAGCTTTCTTT. As protein: CAWSPRGLFCYTEAFF.